The rows below give T cell receptor beta chains drawn from one sample of a study of T cells in Graves' hyperthyroidism and ophthalmopathy. TCRdb passed the multiplex PCR reads through MiXCR, listing each CDR3 protein once. The sample lists about 300,000 distinct CDR3 sequences, roughly 17% seen once, with 33% in the top ten. Sample: blood. Source of these receptors: a man aged 30 to 45 with Graves' hyperthyroidism. Both conserved end residues are part of each CDR3. A D gene is named only where the DNA matches it firmly. Clone size is not always given. Where it is, it says once, few, many or a class for expanded clones.

>TRBJ2-7|.|TRBV5-1|many
TGCGCCAGCAGCTTGGGGGTGACGCGTTACGAGCAGTACTTC
CASSLGVTRYEQYF
>TRBJ2-1|.|TRBV28|many
TGTGCCAGCAGTACCCCGACCTACAATGAGCAGTTCTTC
CASSTPTYNEQFF
>TRBJ1-2|.|TRBV7-3|many
TGTGCCAGCAGCTCCTACCAGGGGTCAGGCTACACCTTC
CASSSYQGSGYTF
>TRBJ1-5|.|TRBV24-1|.
TGTGCCACCAGTGATTTGCCGTCTAGCGGGAGAGAGACAGATACGCAGCATTTT
CATSDLPSSGRETDTQHF
>TRBJ2-7|.|TRBV11-2|many
TGTGCCAGCAGCTTAGATCCGAATGGAGCCTCCTACGAGCAGTACTTC
CASSLDPNGASYEQYF
>TRBJ2-4|TRBD2|TRBV5-5|.
TGTGCCAGCAGCCCAGGACTAGCGGGAGTAGCCAAAAACATTCAGTACTTC
CASSPGLAGVAKNIQYF
>TRBJ2-3|.|TRBV24-1|many
TGTGCCACCAGTGACCCCGGTCTCAGCACAGATACGCAGTATTTT
CATSDPGLSTDTQYF
>TRBJ2-1|TRBD2|TRBV20-1|many
TGCAGTGCTAGTACACTAGCGGGAGTCCGGGTTAGGCAGGATGAGCAGTTCTTC
CSASTLAGVRVRQDEQFF
>TRBJ2-2|.|TRBV7-9|many
TGTGCCAGCAGCCTACCGACCCCGAACACCGGGGAGCTGTTTTTT
CASSLPTPNTGELFF
>TRBJ2-3|.|TRBV29-1|.
TGCAGCGTAGATAGCACAGATACGCAGTATTTT
CSVDSTDTQYF
>TRBJ2-3|.|TRBV5-1|.
TGCGCCAGCAGCCCGGTGGGTGTAGCAGATACGCAGTATTTT
CASSPVGVADTQYF
>TRBJ2-2|TRBD1|TRBV12-3/TRBV12-4|many
TGTGCCAGCAGTCTAACGGGACAGATAACCGGGGAGCTGTTTTTT
CASSLTGQITGELFF
>TRBJ1-1|.|TRBV11-2|many
TGTGCCAGCAGCTTTCAGGGTAGCACTGAAGCTTTCTTT
CASSFQGSTEAFF
>TRBJ1-6|TRBD1|TRBV11-2|few
TGTGCCAGCAGCTCCCTACAGGGGTATAATTCACCCCTCCACTTT
CASSSLQGYNSPLHF
>TRBJ2-5|.|TRBV29-1|.
TGCAGCGTTTCCGGGGGCTGGGAGGAGACCCAGTACTTC
CSVSGGWEETQYF
>TRBJ1-1|.|TRBV2|many
TGTGCCAGCAACCGTAAGGCGGAGGGTGAAGCTTTCTTT
CASNRKAEGEAFF
>TRBJ1-4|TRBD1|TRBV30|few
TGTGCCTGGAGTGAGGACAGGAAGACTATTAATGAAAAACTGTTTTTT
CAWSEDRKTINEKLFF
>TRBJ1-2|.|TRBV4-1|few
TGCGCCAGCAGCCCCGCCTCCCTTGGCAGTATTAACTATGGCTACACCTTC
CASSPASLGSINYGYTF
>TRBJ2-1|TRBD1|TRBV28|many
TGTGCCAGCAGCGCTCCGGGACAGGGGTCCCACAATGAGCAGTTCTTC
CASSAPGQGSHNEQFF
>TRBJ1-2|.|TRBV6-1|many
TGTGCCAGCAGGGTGACAGTGACTAACTATGGCTACACCTTC
CASRVTVTNYGYTF
>TRBJ1-2|.|TRBV2|many
TGTGCCAGCAGTGTCGAGAGGGGCGGTGGCTACACCTTC
CASSVERGGGYTF
>TRBJ1-1|.|TRBV5-5|few
TGTGCCAGCAGCCGCACAGTGCTGAACACTGAAGCTTTCTTT
CASSRTVLNTEAFF
>TRBJ1-2|TRBD1|TRBV20-1|.
TGCAGTGCTACCCAAAACAGGGGCTCGTGGGGCTACACCTTC
CSATQNRGSWGYTF
>TRBJ2-1|TRBD2|TRBV7-3|many
TGTGCCAGCAGCATACTAGCGGGCTCCTACAATGAGCAGTTCTTC
CASSILAGSYNEQFF
>TRBJ2-4|.|TRBV11-2|many
TGTGCCAGCAGCTCCTTTACTCAGGGTCTAGCCAAAAACATTCAGTACTTC
CASSSFTQGLAKNIQYF
>TRBJ2-6|.|TRBV10-3|.
TGTGCCATTGGCGAGGGGACAGGGGCCAACGTCCTGACTTTC
CAIGEGTGANVLTF
>TRBJ2-7|.|TRBV3-1|few
TGTGCCAGCAGCCATACTAGGGCACAGGGAAACGACGAGCAGTACTTC
CASSHTRAQGNDEQYF
>TRBJ2-7|.|TRBV2|many
TGTGCCAGCAGTGAGGGCCGGGACTCCTACGAGCAGTACTTC
CASSEGRDSYEQYF
>TRBJ1-3|.|TRBV5-1|many
TGCGCCAGCAGCGACGAATACGGAAACACCATATATTTT
CASSDEYGNTIYF
>TRBJ2-7|.|TRBV5-1|many
TGCGCCAGCAGCTTGGTTCCCTACGAGCAGTACTTC
CASSLVPYEQYF
>TRBJ1-1|.|TRBV30|many
TGTGCCTGGAACCGGGGGGCGAACACTGAAGCTTTCTTT
CAWNRGANTEAFF
>TRBJ1-2|.|TRBV10-3|many
TGTGCCACCTGGCATCCCCGACAGGCCGGGGGTGGCTACACCTTC
CATWHPRQAGGGYTF
>TRBJ2-3|TRBD1|TRBV6-1|few
TGTGCCAGCAGTCCCTTTTTAGGGGGCGTAGATACGCAGTATTTT
CASSPFLGGVDTQYF
>TRBJ2-3|TRBD2|TRBV12-3/TRBV12-4|many
TGTGCCAGCAGTTTGACTAGCGGGAGTTGGGGAGATACGCAGTATTTT
CASSLTSGSWGDTQYF
>TRBJ1-1|.|TRBV6-1|many
TGTGCCAGCAGTGAAGTGCAAGGGGGTCCTGAAGCTTTCTTT
CASSEVQGGPEAFF
>TRBJ2-1|TRBD1|TRBV2|.
TGTGCCAGCCGGGGGACAGGACATAATGAGCAGTTCTTC
CASRGTGHNEQFF
>TRBJ1-5|TRBD1|TRBV19|.
TGTGCCAGTGGACAGGGAACCCAGCCCCAGCATTTT
CASGQGTQPQHF
>TRBJ1-5|TRBD1|TRBV5-1|few
TGCGCCAGCATCCTACAGGGGGCCAATACTTACTTTGGTCAGCCCCAGCATTTT
CASILQGANTYFGQPQHF
>TRBJ1-1|TRBD1|TRBV28|.
TGTGCCAGCAGTACCCGGACAGGCCTTAACACTGAAGCTTTCTTT
CASSTRTGLNTEAFF